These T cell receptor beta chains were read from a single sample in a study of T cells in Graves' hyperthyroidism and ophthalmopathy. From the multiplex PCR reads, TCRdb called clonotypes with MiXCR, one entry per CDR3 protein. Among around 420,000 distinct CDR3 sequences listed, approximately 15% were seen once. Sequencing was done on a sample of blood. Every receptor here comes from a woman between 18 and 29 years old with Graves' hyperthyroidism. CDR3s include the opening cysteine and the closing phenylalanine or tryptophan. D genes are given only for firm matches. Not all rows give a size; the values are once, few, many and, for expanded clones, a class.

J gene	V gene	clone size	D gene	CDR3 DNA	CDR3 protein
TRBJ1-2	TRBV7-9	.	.	TGTGCCAGCAGCTTAGCCCACCCGGGGGGGGAAAATGGCTACACCTTC	CASSLAHPGGENGYTF
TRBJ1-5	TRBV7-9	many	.	TGTGCCAGCTCCGAAATCAGCAATCAGCCCCAGCATTTT	CASSEISNQPQHF
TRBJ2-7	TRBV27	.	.	TGTGCCAGCAGTTTTTTAGGTGGTACGTACGAGCAGTACTTC	CASSFLGGTYEQYF
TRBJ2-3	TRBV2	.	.	TGTGCCAGCAGTGAACAAAGAGGATATACGCAGTATTTT	CASSEQRGYTQYF
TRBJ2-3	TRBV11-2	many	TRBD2	TGTGCCAGCAGCTTTACTAGCGGGGGGCCAGATACGCAGTATTTT	CASSFTSGGPDTQYF
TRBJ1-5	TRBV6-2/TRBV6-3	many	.	TGTGCCAGCAGTTCACTTCGGGACAATAGCAATCAGCCCCAGCATTTT	CASSSLRDNSNQPQHF
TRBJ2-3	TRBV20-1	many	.	TGCAGTGCTACCCCCGTAACAGGGTTGTTCACAGATACGCAGTATTTT	CSATPVTGLFTDTQYF
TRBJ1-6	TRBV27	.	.	TGTGCCAGCACCCTATTGGGGGGCGATTCACCCCTCCACTTT	CASTLLGGDSPLHF
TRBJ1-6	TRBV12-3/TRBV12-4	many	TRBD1	TGTGCCAGCAGCCCACGGACAGGGGATAATTCACCCCTCCACTTT	CASSPRTGDNSPLHF
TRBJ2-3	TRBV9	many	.	TGTGCCAGCAGCTTAGGACCGAGTTTGGGCACAGATACGCAGTATTTT	CASSLGPSLGTDTQYF
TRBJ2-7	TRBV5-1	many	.	TGCGCCAGCAGCTTTCTAACTTCAGGGATGGCCGAGCAGTACTTC	CASSFLTSGMAEQYF
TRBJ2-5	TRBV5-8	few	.	TGTGCCAGCAGCTTGGTGACCCAGGGCCAAGAGACCCAGTACTTC	CASSLVTQGQETQYF
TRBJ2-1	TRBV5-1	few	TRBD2	TGCGCCAGCAGCAGGGGACTAGCGGGACACAGAGTTAATGACAATGAGCAGTTCTTC	CASSRGLAGHRVNDNEQFF
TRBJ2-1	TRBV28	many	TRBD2	TGTGCCAGCAGGATACTAGCGGGAGAGAACAATGAGCAGTTCTTC	CASRILAGENNEQFF
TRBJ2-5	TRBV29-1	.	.	TGCAGTGCTGAAACCGTGGGGGGAACACAAGAGACCCAGTACTTC	CSAETVGGTQETQYF
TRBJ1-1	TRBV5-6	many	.	TGTGCCAGCAGCTTGCGAACCGGCTTGTGGGTCGAAAGTGAAGCTTTCTTT	CASSLRTGLWVESEAFF
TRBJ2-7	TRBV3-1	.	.	TGTGCCAGCAGCGAGGTAGGGAGAGGGCCTTGGGAGCAGTACTTC	CASSEVGRGPWEQYF
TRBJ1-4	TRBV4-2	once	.	TGTGCCAGCAGCCTCGAGACAGCCCATGAAAAACTGTTTTTT	CASSLETAHEKLFF
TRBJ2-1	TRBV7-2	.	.	TGTGCCAGCAGCGTAGTTTCAGGTGATGAGCAGTTCTTC	CASSVVSGDEQFF
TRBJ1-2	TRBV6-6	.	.	TGTGCCAGCAGTTACGAGTGGGGCTTGGGCTATGGCTACACCTTC	CASSYEWGLGYGYTF
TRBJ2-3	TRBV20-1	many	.	TGCAGTGCTAGAGATACTCGGAAGTCCACAGATACGCAGTATTTT	CSARDTRKSTDTQYF
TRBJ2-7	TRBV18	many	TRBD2	TGTGCCAGCTCACCACTAGCGGGCGGTAAGGACGAGCAGTACTTC	CASSPLAGGKDEQYF
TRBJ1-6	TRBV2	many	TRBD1	TGTGCCAGCAGTGAGGACGGCCAGGGGGCCTCACCCCTCCACTTT	CASSEDGQGASPLHF
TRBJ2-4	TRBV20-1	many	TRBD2	TGCAGTGCTAAAGAAGCGACTAGCAGACGGCTAGCCAAAAACATTCAGTACTTC	CSAKEATSRRLAKNIQYF
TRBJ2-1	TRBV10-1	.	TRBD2	TGCGCCATCCCGGGACGGGAGGGCCTTCGGCAGTTCTTC	CAIPGREGLRQFF